The 25 T cell receptor beta chains given below trace back to one sample, sequenced in a study of T cells of healthy individuals. TCRdb ran MiXCR on the 5' RACE reads and lists one entry per CDR3 protein. The sample carries about 57,000 distinct CDR3 sequences, roughly 16% recorded once. Receptors were obtained from a human donor in good health.

This clonotype occurred a few times. The chain uses TRBV11-2 and TRBJ2-3; 8 nucleotides match TRBD2. The CDR3 is 17 amino acids. Germline V lookup: CDR1 SGHAT, CDR2 FQNNGV. V gave up 5 bases and J gave up 3 bases; unmatched junction bases: 13. CDR3 DNA sequence: TGTGCCAGCAGCATACTCAGTAGTAGCGGGGCAACAGATACGCAGTATTTT. Translated, it gives CASSILSSSGATDTQYF.

This clonotype was picked up many times. This chain joins TRBV19 and TRBJ2-7; the match to TRBD1 covers 9 bases. V shed 9 bases and J 7 bases; nucleotides not matched to a gene: 13. This CDR3 is 14 amino acids long. The germline V gene encodes CDR1 LNHDA and CDR2 SQIVND (reference sequence). The CDR3, as DNA: TGTGCCAGCGCCTTGGGACAGGGTATTCAAGAGCAGTACTTC. Its protein product is CASALGQGIQEQYF. Looking up the rest from reference TRBV19 and TRBJ2-7 gives the full variable domain: DGGITQSPKYLFRKEGQNVTLSCEQNLNHDAMYWYRQDPGQGLRLIYYSQIVNDFQKGDIAEGYSVSREKKESFPLTVTSAQKNPTAFYLCASALGQGIQEQYFGPGTRLTVT.

The sample holds many counts of this clonotype. The chain's CDR3 is CASSRNSNYGYTF. Here the CDR3 DNA reads TGTGCCAGCAGTCGAAATTCTAACTATGGCTACACCTTC. V usage is TRBV28 and J usage is TRBJ1-2; D ambiguous. The CDR3 contains 13 residues. In germline, CDR1 is MDHEN, CDR2 SYDVKM. V lost 5 bases and J 0 bases, leaving 7 bases between the germline ends.

The table lists this clonotype with many counts. J is TRBJ2-1 and V is TRBV10-3; no firm D call. The CDR3 is made up of 12 amino acids. Germline-derived CDR1 and CDR2 are ENHRY and SYGVKD. V was trimmed by 6 bases and J by 4 bases, leaving 7 bases between them. The CDR3 is CAIRDLYNEQFF. As DNA, the CDR3 is TGTGCCATCAGGGACCTTTACAATGAGCAGTTCTTC.

As regards this clonotype: A much larger clone is a single base away; this may be a read error. The chain has TRBV5-4 and TRBJ2-5; 7 nucleotides match TRBD2. The length of the CDR3 is 14 residues. Trimming took 3 bases from V and 5 from J; bases not matched to a gene: 7. Looked up from germline, CDR1 is SGHNT and CDR2 is YYREEE (reference sequence). CDR3 sequence reads: CASSSSRGRETQYF. The CDR3 coding sequence is TGTGCCAGCAGCTCGTCGCGGGGGAGGGAGACCCAGTACTTC.

This clonotype was picked up many times. The J gene is TRBJ2-1, the V gene TRBV20-1; perhaps TRBD1 as D (5 bases). The CDR3 consists of 13 residues. Germline V gene lookup returns CDR1 DFQATT and CDR2 SNEGSKA (reference sequence). V was trimmed by 5 bases and J by 7 bases, leaving 15 bases between them. For the CDR3, the DNA is TGCAGTGCTCTTATCTCAGGGTGGAATGAGCAGTTCTTC. It is translated as CSALISGWNEQFF.

This clonotype rates as medium-sized. The chain is built from TRBV20-1 and TRBJ2-5, with D perhaps TRBD2 (6 bases). This CDR3 region has 16 residues. V lost 0 bases and J 1 base, leaving 15 bases between the germline ends. In germline, CDR1 is DFQATT, CDR2 SNEGSKA (reference sequence). CDR3 residues: CSARDRGGTRQETQYF. As DNA, the CDR3 is TGCAGTGCTAGAGATAGGGGTGGGACTCGCCAAGAGACCCAGTACTTC.

The sample holds many counts of this clonotype. The J gene is TRBJ2-5, the V gene TRBV20-1; tentative D call: TRBD2 (8 bases). Trimming stripped 4 bases from V and 10 bases from J, with 16 bases between. The CDR3 covers 12 residues. CDR1 DFQATT and CDR2 SNEGSKA come from the germline V gene (reference sequence). CDR3 residues: CSANSGTADQYF. CDR3 DNA: TGCAGTGCTAATAGCGGGACAGCTGACCAGTACTTC.

The rearrangement joins TRBV19 to TRBJ2-1, with 8 positions matching TRBD2. Germline CDR1 reads LNHDA; CDR2 reads SQIVND (reference sequence). The CDR3 loop spans 14 amino acids. V lost 3 bases to trimming and J lost 7 bases; unmatched junction nucleotides: 5. The CDR3, as DNA: TGTGCCAGTAGTATGGCTAGCGGGCTTAATGAGCAGTTCTTC. It specifies CASSMASGLNEQFF. The variable domain in full, completed from reference TRBV19 and TRBJ2-1, reads DGGITQSPKYLFRKEGQNVTLSCEQNLNHDAMYWYRQDPGQGLRLIYYSQIVNDFQKGDIAEGYSVSREKKESFPLTVTSAQKNPTAFYLCASSMASGLNEQFFGPGTRLTVL.

This clonotype was recorded at least ten times. V and J are TRBV4-1 and TRBJ2-4; 8 bases agree with TRBD1. The V gene end was trimmed by 0 bases and the J gene end by 8 bases; junction bases not matched to a gene: 3. Germline assignment: CDR1 MGHRA and CDR2 YSYEKL. The CDR3 is 14 amino acids. The chain's CDR3 is CASSQDRGRDIQYF. As DNA, the CDR3 is TGCGCCAGCAGCCAAGACAGGGGGCGAGACATTCAGTACTTC.

This clonotype showed up many times. The V call is TRBV6-5, the J call TRBJ2-5; 11 bases map to TRBD1. Germline loops: CDR1 MNHEY, CDR2 SVGAGI. V lost 0 bases, J lost 4 bases, and 4 bases stayed unmatched. The CDR3 sequence is 16 residues long. The CDR3 sequence: CASSYSDRGLRETQYF. The CDR3 DNA follows: TGTGCCAGCAGTTACTCGGACAGGGGGCTACGAGAGACCCAGTACTTC.

The DNA for the CDR3 is TGTGCCAGCAGTTACGGACTAGCGGGAGCTGACGAGCAGTACTTC. It specifies CASSYGLAGADEQYF. V is TRBV6-5 and J is TRBJ2-7, with TRBD2 matching 13 bases. CDR1 and CDR2 (germline): MNHEY, SVGAGI. The CDR3 loop spans 15 amino acids. Germline trimming cut 2 bases from V and 5 bases from J; bases unmatched to any gene: 3.

This chain uses TRBV5-1 with TRBJ2-1; 9 bases align to TRBD2. The J segment lost 4 bases and the V segment lost 7 bases, leaving 9 bases of the junction unmatched. The CDR3 runs 15 residues. CDR1 SGHRS and CDR2 YFSETQ come from the germline V gene. CDR3 DNA sequence: TGCGCCAGCCCCCGTGGGCTAGCGGGGTACAATGAGCAGTTCTTC. Translation: CASPRGLAGYNEQFF. Full variable domain (outside the CDR3, taken from reference TRBV5-1 and TRBJ2-1): KAGVTQTPRYLIKTRGQQVTLSCSPISGHRSVSWYQQTPGQGLQFLFEYFSETQRNKGNFPGRFSGRQFSNSRSEMNVSTLELGDSALYLCASPRGLAGYNEQFFGPGTRLTVL.

The CDR3 is CASSQGTSFDEQFF. CDR3 coding DNA: TGTGCCAGCAGTCAGGGGACTAGTTTCGATGAGCAGTTCTTC. The V gene is TRBV12-3 or TRBV12-4, the J gene TRBJ2-1; 8 bases agree with TRBD2. The junction had 8 bases not matched to a gene; V was cut back by 5 bases and J by 8 bases. The length of the CDR3 is 14 residues.

Notes on this clonotype: A much larger clone lies one base from this, so it may be a read error. The J gene is TRBJ2-1, the V gene TRBV19; maybe TRBD2 (5 bases). The CDR3 is 15 amino acids. Trimming shortened V by 4 bases and J by 3 bases, and 13 bases separated the two germline ends. Germline CDR1 reads LNHDA; CDR2 reads SQIVND (reference sequence). The CDR3 bases are TGTGCCAGTAGTAGAACTAGATCATACTACAATGAGCAGTTCTTC. Translating it yields CASSRTRSYYNEQFF.

The V and J genes are TRBV6-2 or TRBV6-3 and TRBJ2-7, with no clear D. The V gene lost 0 bases and the J gene lost 1 base, with 7 bases spanning the gap. CDR1 and CDR2 (germline): MNHEY, SVGEGT. CDR3 length: 14 amino acids. CDR3 in DNA: TGTGCCAGCAGTTACTCGGACGGTTCCTACGAGCAGTACTTC. The encoded protein is CASSYSDGSYEQYF.

This clonotype was seen only a few times. V gene TRBV7-2 combines with J gene TRBJ2-3; no clear D gene. CDR3 length: 13 amino acids. The germline CDR1 and CDR2 sequences are SGHTA and FQGNSA. The V end was cut by 7 bases, the J end by 1 base, with 9 bases between. CDR3 protein: CASTEWGTDTQYF. The CDR3 nucleotides read TGTGCCAGCACCGAGTGGGGCACAGATACGCAGTATTTT.

There are many counts of this clonotype. The chain is built from TRBV2 and TRBJ1-5, with D possibly TRBD1 on 6 matching bases. V was pared by 7 bases and J by 7 bases, with 17 bases between. CDR3 length: 14 amino acids. CDR1 SNHLY and CDR2 FYNNEI come from the germline V gene. For the CDR3, the DNA is TGTGCCAGCACCCAACAGGGAGGAGGACAGCCCCAGCATTTT. It encodes CASTQQGGGQPQHF.

This clonotype was recorded a few times. This chain links TRBV19 with TRBJ2-3; 7 nucleotides align to TRBD2. Germline V CDR1 and CDR2: LNHDA, SQIVND (reference sequence). Losses at the gene ends were 2 bases for V and 1 base for J; bases not matched to a gene: 3. This CDR3 has 15 residues. The CDR3 loop reads CASSIRREGTDTQYF. CDR3 bases: TGTGCCAGTAGTATAAGACGGGAGGGCACAGATACGCAGTATTTT.

This clonotype is judged medium-sized. The V gene is TRBV7-9, the J gene TRBJ2-1; D gene ambiguous. Germline V CDR1 and CDR2: SEHNR, FQNEAQ (reference sequence). This CDR3 spans 12 amino acids. V was clipped by 3 bases and J by 7 bases, with 7 bases between them. In nucleotides, the CDR3 is TGTGCCAGCAGCTTGGGTAGGAATGAGCAGTTCTTC. Its protein is CASSLGRNEQFF.

In this sample, this clonotype turned up many times. V is TRBV19 and J is TRBJ2-1; D unclear. The V gene lost 5 bases and the J gene lost 4 bases, with 3 bases spanning the gap. Germline loops: CDR1 LNHDA, CDR2 SQIVND (reference sequence). This CDR3 has 11 residues. CDR3 in amino acids: CASSLYNEQFF. CDR3 DNA: TGTGCCAGTAGTCTATACAATGAGCAGTTCTTC.

This clonotype was observed many times. The chain has TRBV10-3 and TRBJ2-3, with TRBD2 identical over 8 bases. CDR1 is ENHRY, CDR2 SYGVKD, per germline. CDR3 length equals 15 residues. V shed 7 bases, J shed 4 bases, and the junction held 10 bases outside the gene matches. The CDR3, as DNA: TGTGCCATCAACCCCGAAGCGGGAGTGGCAGATACGCAGTATTTT. Its translation: CAINPEAGVADTQYF.

This chain connects TRBV28 to TRBJ2-7; 10 bases are a match to TRBD2. V gave up 5 bases and J gave up 3 bases; unmatched junction bases: 4. CDR1 MDHEN and CDR2 SYDVKM come from the germline V gene. CDR3 length: 14 residues. CDR3 loop: CASSPLAGDYEQYF. As DNA, the CDR3 is TGTGCCAGCAGTCCCCTAGCGGGGGACTACGAGCAGTACTTC.

This clonotype was seen many times. This chain joins TRBV7-3 and TRBJ2-1, with D perhaps assigned TRBD1 or TRBD2 (5 bases each). This CDR3 is built from 16 residues. Germline V gene lookup returns CDR1 SGHTA and CDR2 FQGTGA. Deletions cut 2 bases from V and 4 bases from J, with 15 bases between. The CDR3, as DNA: TGTGCCAGCAGCTTAGACGGGACGGCTACTTACAATGAGCAGTTCTTC. As protein: CASSLDGTATYNEQFF.

This clonotype was found many times. J is TRBJ1-1 and V is TRBV4-1, with a tentative D call TRBD1 (5 bases). The V and J ends lost 1 base and 13 bases respectively, with 10 bases between them. The CDR3 totals 11 residues. CDR1 is MGHRA, CDR2 YSYEKL, per germline. The CDR3 DNA reads TGCGCCAGCAGCCAAGCCCGGGGACGTTTCTTT. It specifies CASSQARGRFF.